Described below is a single TCR beta chain sequence and its context. Its antigen is not identified. These data come from a study of vaccination effects on CD4 cells after COVID-19. Following a roughly 11-day culture, CD4+ T cells were purified. Two-dose vaccination with either BNT162b2 or mRNA-1273 was given to the participants. At days 3 and 7, half of the medium was exchanged for IL-2 medium. The method was immunoSEQ multiplex PCR; TCRdb's version includes in-frame clones alone and lacks a portion of them. The table includes some 60,000 clones, less than 80% detected once. CDR1 and CDR2 from the germline V gene are SGHTA and FQGNSA. CDR3 size: 14 residues. V was shortened by 4 bases and J by 2 bases, with 11 bases between the two germline ends.

This sequence originates from a human donor who received a COVID-19 vaccine. Sequenced material: CD4+ T cells from PBMCs cultured without peptide, taken after COVID-19 vaccination. V gene TRBV7-2 combines with J gene TRBJ1-2; D not resolved. The DNA of the CDR3 is TGTGCCAGCAGCTCGGACGCACGAAACTATGGCTACACCTTC. This translates into CASSSDARNYGYTF.